This entry lists 12 T cell receptor beta chains sequenced from one sample in a study of early T cells in non-severe SARS-CoV-2 infection (dated by TCRdb to the early 2020s). Library preparation employed 5' RACE. TCRdb names NextSeq 500 as the instrument used. The public reads were run again by TCRdb, first through fastp at Q25 and then through MiXCR, and only productive beta chains were kept. Rows with a matching CDR3 protein are joined into one entry that keeps the most common DNA and genes. Counted in this sample were tens of thousands of distinct CDR3 sequences; more than 12% of them appeared once. The biggest ten clones account for more than 8% of the sample. The sequences come from whole blood, collected at baseline. These receptors were obtained from an adult who was a healthcare worker with PCR-confirmed SARS-CoV-2 infection or an uninfected control (not recorded which).

This clonotype was recorded many times. The gene calls are TRBV10-3 and TRBJ2-3; 12 bases map to TRBD1. Germline V CDR1 and CDR2: ENHRY, SYGVKD. The ends lost 6 bases at V and 4 bases at J; junction bases unmatched: 5. CDR3 length: 15 residues. CDR3 bases: TGTGCCATCAGCTCCGGGACAGGGGGCGCAGATACGCAGTATTTT. This sequence encodes CAISSGTGGADTQYF.

This clonotype showed up many times. The rearrangement uses TRBV7-6 and TRBJ2-5; maybe TRBD1 (5 bases). CDR1 is SGHVS, CDR2 FNYEAQ, per germline. The CDR3 extends over 13 amino acids. V was clipped by 3 bases and J by 6 bases, with 11 bases between them. The CDR3 DNA is TGTGCCAGCAGCTTGTCCAGGGCTCAGACCCAGTACTTC. This codes for CASSLSRAQTQYF.

This clonotype was counted many times. CDR3 residues: CASSLAPLAGDNNEQFF. In nucleotides, the CDR3 is TGTGCCAGCAGCTTAGCCCCCCTAGCGGGAGATAACAATGAGCAGTTCTTC. The chain couples TRBV5-4 to TRBJ2-1; 10 nucleotides match TRBD2. The CDR3 has 17 residues. Germline loops: CDR1 SGHNT, CDR2 YYREEE (reference sequence). J gave up 5 bases and V 2 bases, and 10 bases lay outside the gene matches. Together with reference TRBV5-4 and TRBJ2-1, the CDR3 gives the full variable domain: ETGVTQSPTHLIKTRGQQVTLRCSSQSGHNTVSWYQQALGQGPQFIFQYYREEENGRGNFPPRFSGLQFPNYSSELNVNALELDDSALYLCASSLAPLAGDNNEQFFGPGTRLTVL.

This chain joins TRBV19 and TRBJ2-7, with 7 bases fitting TRBD2. The CDR3 is made up of 14 amino acids. CDR1 is LNHDA and CDR2 is SQIVND in the germline V gene (reference sequence). V was pared by 5 bases and J by 2 bases, with 6 bases of the junction left unmatched. CDR3 nucleotides: TGTGCCAGTAGTCCCCAGCGGGGAACCTACGAGCAGTACTTC. This encodes CASSPQRGTYEQYF.

The chain links TRBV5-1 to TRBJ1-6, with D possibly matching TRBD1 (5 bases). Between the trimmed V and J ends, which lost 0 bases and 10 bases, there was a span of 14 bases. The CDR3 loop spans 15 amino acids. Germline V lookup: CDR1 SGHRS, CDR2 YFSETQ. CDR3 DNA sequence: TGCGCCAGCAGCTTGGATTTTCAGGGAAGCTCACCCCTCCACTTT. It encodes CASSLDFQGSSPLHF.

This clonotype occurred many times. The chain employs TRBV7-3 and TRBJ2-5; D unclear. V was trimmed by 4 bases and J by 4 bases, leaving 13 bases between them. Per the germline V gene, CDR1 is SGHTA and CDR2 is FQGTGA. The CDR3 has 14 amino acids. CDR3: CASSSRTPGETQYF. CDR3 coding DNA: TGTGCCAGCAGCTCCAGGACCCCGGGAGAGACCCAGTACTTC.

This chain connects TRBV2 to TRBJ1-4; D is unresolved. Germline CDR1 reads SNHLY; CDR2 reads FYNNEI. The CDR3 runs 11 residues. The V end was cut by 6 bases, the J end by 8 bases, with 7 bases between. The CDR3 is CASSPQEKLFF. The CDR3 DNA is TGTGCCAGCAGCCCACAGGAAAAACTGTTTTTT.

The chain recombines TRBV2 with TRBJ2-1; possible D gene TRBD1, 6 bases. The CDR3 length is 13 residues. Deletions cut 6 bases from V and 5 bases from J, with 11 bases between. CDR1 is SNHLY, CDR2 FYNNEI, per germline. CDR3 DNA sequence: TGTGCCAGCAGGGCAGACAGGAACAATGAGCAGTTCTTC. Translated, it gives CASRADRNNEQFF.

The V gene is TRBV7-8, the J gene TRBJ2-7; either TRBD1 or TRBD2 may fit D (6 bases each). This CDR3 region has 14 residues. V was clipped by 10 bases and J by 4 bases, with 20 bases between them. In germline, CDR1 is SGHVS, CDR2 FQNEAQ. The CDR3 region has the DNA TGTGCCACAAAAAGGGGGGAGAGTTTTTACGAGCAGTACTTC. Translated: CATKRGESFYEQYF.

The chain couples TRBV2 to TRBJ1-5; the D is unclear. This CDR3 spans 14 amino acids. V lost 8 bases, J lost 0 bases, and 11 bases lay in between. CDR1 SNHLY and CDR2 FYNNEI come from the germline V gene. The CDR3, as DNA: TGTGCCAGCTCTGGTCGAGGTAGCAATCAGCCCCAGCATTTT. It yields the protein CASSGRGSNQPQHF.

This clonotype was seen ten or more times. The V and J genes are TRBV2 and TRBJ2-7; possibly TRBD1 for D (5 bases). This CDR3 is 14 amino acids long. Germline V gene lookup returns CDR1 SNHLY and CDR2 FYNNEI. The ends were cut back, 5 bases at V and 6 bases at J, with 17 bases in the middle. This CDR3 reads CASSSQTEGLEQYF. The CDR3 nucleotides read TGTGCCAGCAGTTCGCAGACAGAAGGTCTCGAGCAGTACTTC.

This clonotype was seen more than once but under ten times. The chain links TRBV18 to TRBJ2-5; 11 nucleotides agree with TRBD1. This CDR3 is built from 16 residues. From germline, CDR1 is KGHSH and CDR2 LQKENI. The V and J ends lost 2 bases and 3 bases, in that order; junction bases with no gene match: 5. The CDR3 DNA reads as TGTGCCAGCTCACCAAGGGGGACAGGGGGAGAAGAGACCCAGTACTTC. It encodes CASSPRGTGGEETQYF. Full variable domain (outside the CDR3, taken from reference TRBV18 and TRBJ2-5): NAGVMQNPRHLVRRRGQEARLRCSPMKGHSHVYWYRQLPEEGLKFMVYLQKENIIDESGMPKERFSAEFPKEGPSILRIQQVVRGDSAAYFCASSPRGTGGEETQYFGPGTRLLVL.